The 18 T cell receptor beta chains listed next were all sequenced from one sample in a study of Graves' ophthalmopathy and Graves' hyperthyroidism. TCR beta CDR3 amplification used RNA transcripts. The workflow started with a first-round RT-PCR run with HTBI primers and then moved on to a second-round multiplex PCR. TCRdb re-analysed the multiplex PCR reads in MiXCR, keeping a single row per CDR3 protein. Here the sample spans approximately 330,000 distinct CDR3 sequences, 17% being singletons. Material: peripheral blood. These receptors were taken from an adult man with Graves' ophthalmopathy.

At least ten counts were recorded for this clonotype. The V call is TRBV9, the J call TRBJ2-5; the D gene is possibly TRBD2 (6 bases). Trimming removed 4 bases at V and 4 bases at J, with 17 bases between. Per the germline V gene, CDR1 is SGDLS and CDR2 is YYNGEE. The CDR3 is 15 residues long. The CDR3 is CASSSSSGGPETQYF. The CDR3 DNA is TGTGCCAGCAGCTCGAGTAGCGGAGGGCCAGAGACCCAGTACTTC.

The table lists this clonotype with many counts. The gene calls are TRBV6-1 and TRBJ1-5; D remains ambiguous. The CDR3 loop spans 17 amino acids. Germline V lookup: CDR1 MNHNS, CDR2 SASEGT. Between the trimmed V and J ends, which lost 1 base and 1 base, there was a span of 14 bases. In DNA form, the CDR3 reads TGTGCCAGCAGTGAAGAATTTTGGACGGTGAGCAATCAGCCCCAGCATTTT. This encodes CASSEEFWTVSNQPQHF.

In DNA form, the CDR3 reads TGTGCCAGCTCACCCTCGGACATAATTCAAGAGACCCAGTACTTC. It translates to CASSPSDIIQETQYF. V is TRBV18 and J is TRBJ2-5; possibly TRBD1 for D (5 bases). The CDR3 has 15 residues. Germline CDR1 and CDR2: KGHSH and LQKENI. Trimming stripped 3 bases from V and 2 bases from J, with 13 bases between. The full variable domain, in which reference TRBV18 and TRBJ2-5 provide the parts outside the CDR3, is NAGVMQNPRHLVRRRGQEARLRCSPMKGHSHVYWYRQLPEEGLKFMVYLQKENIIDESGMPKERFSAEFPKEGPSILRIQQVVRGDSAAYFCASSPSDIIQETQYFGPGTRLLVL.

This clonotype has ten or more counts. In DNA, the CDR3 is TGTGCCAGCAGCCAGATCAGCTCCTACGAGCAGTACTTC. It codes for CASSQISSYEQYF. The genes are TRBV7-9 and TRBJ2-7; D gene unclear. Trimming stripped 5 bases from V and 0 bases from J, with 8 bases between. The CDR3 is 13 residues long. Germline assignment: CDR1 SEHNR and CDR2 FQNEAQ (reference sequence).

This clonotype occurred many times. Germline is not matched at one junction end, which may reflect a read error. This rearrangement joins TRBV10-1 to TRBJ1-6, with 10 bases identical to TRBD1. This CDR3 comprises 19 residues. Germline V gene lookup returns CDR1 WNHNN and CDR2 SYGVQD (reference sequence). CDR3 DNA: TGCGCCAGCGGTGAGCCCCAGCTCGGGACAGGGGTCTATAATTCACCCCTCCACTTT. Protein product: CASGEPQLGTGVYNSPLHF.

In this sample, this clonotype turned up many times. The DNA for the CDR3 is TGCGCCAGCAGCCCGAGGGTAACGAACACCGGGGAGCTGTTTTTT. As protein: CASSPRVTNTGELFF. The chain recombines TRBV5-1 with TRBJ2-2, with D tentatively TRBD2 (5 bases). The CDR3 extends over 15 amino acids. Per the germline V gene, CDR1 is SGHRS and CDR2 is YFSETQ. With 4 bases removed from V and 0 bases from J, the gap between germline ends came to 10 bases.

This clonotype was seen at least ten times. The chain employs TRBV6-1 and TRBJ1-5; 8 nucleotides align to TRBD1. Trimming cost V 3 bases and J 2 bases; bases outside gene matches: 9. The CDR3 sequence is 17 residues long. CDR1 is MNHNS, CDR2 SASEGT, per germline. The CDR3 DNA reads TGTGCCAGCAGTGATACCGACAGGGGACGGGGCAATCAGCCCCAGCATTTT. It yields the protein CASSDTDRGRGNQPQHF.

This clonotype showed up many times. The V call is TRBV6-2 or TRBV6-3, the J call TRBJ1-5, with TRBD1 as a possible D gene (6 bases). Between the trimmed V and J ends, which lost 6 bases and 4 bases, there was a span of 19 bases. CDR1 is MNHEY, CDR2 SVGEGT, per germline. The CDR3 runs to 16 residues. As DNA, the CDR3 is TGTGCCAGCAGGACAATAGGGGGACTTCGGAATCAGCCCCAGCATTTT. Translated, it gives CASRTIGGLRNQPQHF.

This clonotype was seen many times. CDR3 DNA: TGTGCCACCAGCAGAGAATCGGGACTAGCGGGAGACTCGTACTTC. Its protein is CATSRESGLAGDSYF. The chain is built from TRBV15 and TRBJ2-7, with 14 bases that match TRBD2. Germline V gene lookup returns CDR1 LNHNV and CDR2 YYDKDF (reference sequence). The CDR3 has 15 amino acids. The ends lost 0 bases at V and 12 bases at J; junction bases unmatched: 7. Full variable domain (outside the CDR3, taken from reference TRBV15 and TRBJ2-7): DAMVIQNPRYQVTQFGKPVTLSCSQTLNHNVMYWYQQKSSQAPKLLFHYYDKDFNNEADTPDNFQSRRPNTSFCFLDIRSPGLGDTAMYLCATSRESGLAGDSYFGPGTRLTVT.

This clonotype was seen at least ten times. The V call is TRBV20-1, the J call TRBJ2-7; D is unclear. V was cut by 4 bases and J by 0 bases, with 4 bases left in between. Germline V gives CDR1 DFQATT, CDR2 SNEGSKA (reference sequence). This CDR3 spans 11 amino acids. The DNA of the CDR3 is TGCAGTGCTACCAACTCCTACGAGCAGTACTTC. Its translation: CSATNSYEQYF.

Many counts were recorded for this clonotype. The chain combines TRBV4-1 with TRBJ1-2; no reliable D call. Per the germline V gene, CDR1 is MGHRA and CDR2 is YSYEKL. The CDR3 runs 15 residues. Trimming removed 10 bases at V and 8 bases at J, with 26 bases between. The CDR3 coding sequence is TGCGCCACCGGTGGCCGGGCCACCAAGAACGGGGGCTACACCTTC. It encodes CATGGRATKNGGYTF.

Many counts were recorded for this clonotype. The V gene is TRBV5-6, the J gene TRBJ2-5, with TRBD1 as a possible D gene (5 bases). V was trimmed by 3 bases and J by 2 bases, leaving 14 bases between them. Germline V gene lookup returns CDR1 SGHDT and CDR2 YYEEEE. CDR3 length: 15 amino acids. In DNA, the CDR3 is TGTGCCAGCAGCTGGGTAACTGACAGACAAGAGACCCAGTACTTC. It specifies CASSWVTDRQETQYF.

This chain connects TRBV6-1 to TRBJ2-2; D is possibly TRBD1 (6 bases). V lost 5 bases, J lost 3 bases, and 10 bases lay in between. This CDR3 spans 14 amino acids. CDR1 MNHNS and CDR2 SASEGT come from the germline V gene. The CDR3 nucleotides are TGTGCCAGCAGTCGGGACACGGACACCGGGGAGCTGTTTTTT. Its translation: CASSRDTDTGELFF.

This clonotype came up many times. The germline gene is not matched at one end of the junction; a read error may be the cause. V and J are TRBV7-8 and TRBJ2-7; D is unclear. The CDR3 is made up of 14 amino acids. Germline CDR1 reads SGHVS; CDR2 reads FQNEAQ. CDR3 bases: TGTGCCAGCAGCTTATTGCCGGGCACCTACGGGCAGTACTTC. This encodes CASSLLPGTYGQYF.

In its sample, this clonotype was seen many times. CDR3 loop: CASRGTQGIQPQHF. DNA of the CDR3: TGTGCCAGCAGGGGGACCCAGGGGATTCAGCCCCAGCATTTT. The genes are TRBV2 and TRBJ1-5; the D gene is possibly TRBD1 (6 bases). CDR3 size: 14 residues. The germline V gene has CDR1 SNHLY and CDR2 FYNNEI. V was shortened by 6 bases and J by 6 bases, with 15 bases between the two germline ends.

This clonotype was counted ten times or more. This chain uses TRBV20-1 with TRBJ1-2; TRBD1 is a possible D gene (5 bases). The V gene's germline CDR1 is DFQATT and CDR2 SNEGSKA (reference sequence). The CDR3 length is 13 residues. V was clipped by 4 bases and J by 6 bases, with 15 bases between them. CDR3 sequence: CSANVRAGDGYTF. The CDR3 nucleotides read TGCAGTGCTAACGTCAGGGCCGGGGATGGCTACACCTTC.

The rearrangement uses TRBV11-2 and TRBJ1-1; TRBD1 matches 9 bases. Germline CDR1 SGHAT, CDR2 FQNNGV. The CDR3 has 15 residues. With 2 bases clipped from V and 4 bases from J, the junction kept 5 bases outside the gene matches. The CDR3 protein is CASSLTGQGGTEAFF. Written as DNA, the CDR3 is TGTGCCAGCAGCTTAACGGGACAGGGTGGCACTGAAGCTTTCTTT. Combining the CDR3 with reference TRBV11-2 and TRBJ1-1 gives the whole variable domain EAGVAQSPRYKIIEKRQSVAFWCNPISGHATLYWYQQILGQGPKLLIQFQNNGVVDDSQLPKDRFSAERLKGVDSTLKIQPAKLEDSAVYLCASSLTGQGGTEAFFGQGTRLTVV.

This clonotype was picked up many times. The J gene is TRBJ2-5, the V gene TRBV6-6; 13 bases map to TRBD2. Germline V gives CDR1 MNHNY, CDR2 SVGAGI (reference sequence). V lost 5 bases to trimming and J lost 5 bases; unmatched junction nucleotides: 5. The CDR3 runs 15 residues. The CDR3 loop is CASSTSGGAPETQYF. In nucleotides, the CDR3 is TGTGCCAGCAGTACTAGCGGGGGGGCCCCGGAGACCCAGTACTTC.